These 8 T cell receptor beta chains came from one sample sequenced in a study of blood T cell repertoires in COVID-19. TCRdb keeps only in-frame clones here, not all; method: immunoSEQ multiplex PCR. The table includes 50,000 or so clones, more than 80% detected once. The specimen was peripheral blood. The receptors originated from an older man with active COVID-19.

This chain connects TRBV6-2 or TRBV6-3 to TRBJ1-6, with a weak D call TRBD1 (5 bases). Germline loops: CDR1 MNHEY, CDR2 SVGEGT. This CDR3 has 15 residues. V lost 2 bases, J lost 10 bases, and 15 bases lay in between. CDR3 coding DNA: TGTGCCAGCAGTTACACAGCAGGGAACAGATCACCCCTCCACTTT. It yields the protein CASSYTAGNRSPLHF.

This chain links TRBV7-2 with TRBJ1-2; 11 bases fit TRBD1. The CDR3 has 15 residues. CDR1 is SGHTA, CDR2 FQGNSA, per germline. The ends lost 5 bases at V and 8 bases at J; junction bases unmatched: 10. CDR3 residues: CASSATGQGAGGYTF. DNA for the CDR3: TGTGCCAGCAGCGCAACCGGACAGGGGGCTGGAGGCTACACCTTC.

The CDR3 spells CATVQRTDRYNEQFF. Here the CDR3 DNA reads TGTGCCACGGTTCAAAGAACTGACAGATACAATGAGCAGTTCTTC. The chain couples TRBV7-9 to TRBJ2-1; tentative D call: TRBD1 (5 bases). Germline CDR1 and CDR2: SEHNR and FQNEAQ (reference sequence). V lost 10 bases to trimming and J lost 4 bases, with 20 bases between them. This CDR3 region has 15 residues.

This sequence joins TRBV27 and TRBJ1-6; D perhaps matches TRBD1 (6 bases). This CDR3 is 14 amino acids long. Germline loops: CDR1 MNHEY, CDR2 SMNVEV (reference sequence). Deletions cut 5 bases from V and 6 bases from J, with 11 bases between. The CDR3 is CASSGQSFNSPLHF. CDR3 sequence (DNA): TGTGCCAGCAGTGGACAGAGCTTTAATTCACCCCTCCACTTT.

Here the CDR3 DNA reads TGTGCCAGCAGACAGGGAAATGAAAAACTGTTTTTT. Amino acid sequence: CASRQGNEKLFF. The gene calls are TRBV6-5 and TRBJ1-4; possible D gene TRBD1, 6 bases. The V and J ends lost 6 bases and 5 bases respectively, with 7 bases between them. The CDR3 totals 12 residues. Germline CDR1 is MNHEY and CDR2 is SVGAGI.

The chain is built from TRBV27 and TRBJ1-1, with a possible D match to TRBD1 (5 bases). This CDR3 spans 14 amino acids. V lost 3 bases to trimming and J lost 0 bases, with 8 bases between them. The germline CDR1 and CDR2 sequences are MNHEY and SMNVEV (reference sequence). The DNA for the CDR3 is TGTGCCAGCAGTTTTAGGGGAATGAACACTGAAGCTTTCTTT. This sequence encodes CASSFRGMNTEAFF.

This chain connects TRBV9 to TRBJ2-1, with D perhaps matching TRBD1 (6 bases). Germline assignment: CDR1 SGDLS and CDR2 YYNGEE. The V and J ends lost 4 bases and 5 bases respectively, with 16 bases between them. The CDR3 contains 15 residues. CDR3 coding DNA: TGTGCCAGCAGCCTCTACAGGGAAGGGGACAATGAGCAGTTCTTC. Translation gives CASSLYREGDNEQFF.

The chain is built from TRBV6-4 and TRBJ2-5, with 8 positions matching TRBD1. This CDR3 is built from 13 residues. The V gene's germline CDR1 is MRHNA and CDR2 SNTAGT. V lost 6 bases and J lost 4; bases outside the gene matches: 4. The CDR3 loop reads CASSDDRGETQYF. The DNA of the CDR3 is TGTGCCAGCAGCGACGACAGGGGAGAGACCCAGTACTTC.